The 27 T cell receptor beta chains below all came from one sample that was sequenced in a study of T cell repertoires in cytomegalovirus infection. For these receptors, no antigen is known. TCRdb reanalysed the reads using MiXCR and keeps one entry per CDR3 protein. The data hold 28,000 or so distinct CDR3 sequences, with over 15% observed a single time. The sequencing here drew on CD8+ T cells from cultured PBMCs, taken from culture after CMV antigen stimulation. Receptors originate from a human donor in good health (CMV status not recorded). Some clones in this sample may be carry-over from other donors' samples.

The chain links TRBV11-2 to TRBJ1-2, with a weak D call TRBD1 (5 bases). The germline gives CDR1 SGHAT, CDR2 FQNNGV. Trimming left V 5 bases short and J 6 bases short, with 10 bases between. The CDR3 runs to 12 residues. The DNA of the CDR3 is TGTGCCAGCAGCGACAGTCGGGATGGCTACACCTTC. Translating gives CASSDSRDGYTF.

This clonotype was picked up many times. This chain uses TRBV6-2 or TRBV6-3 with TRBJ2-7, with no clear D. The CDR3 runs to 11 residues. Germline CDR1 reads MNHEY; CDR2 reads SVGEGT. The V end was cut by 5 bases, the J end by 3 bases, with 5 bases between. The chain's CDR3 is CASSGNYEQYF. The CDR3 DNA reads TGTGCCAGCAGTGGGAACTACGAGCAGTACTTC.

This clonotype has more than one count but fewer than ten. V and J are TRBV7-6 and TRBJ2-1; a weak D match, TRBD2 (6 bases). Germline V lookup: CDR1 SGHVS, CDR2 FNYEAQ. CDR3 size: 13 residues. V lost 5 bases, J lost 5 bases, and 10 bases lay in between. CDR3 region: CASSPGGDNEQFF. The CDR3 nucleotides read TGTGCCAGCAGCCCCGGGGGAGACAATGAGCAGTTCTTC.

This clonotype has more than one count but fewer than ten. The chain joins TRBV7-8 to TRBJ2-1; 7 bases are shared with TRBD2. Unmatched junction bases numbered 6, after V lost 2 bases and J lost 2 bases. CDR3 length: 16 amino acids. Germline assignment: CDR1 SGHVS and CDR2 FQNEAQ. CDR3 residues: CASSLYRGVAYNEQFF. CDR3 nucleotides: TGTGCCAGCAGCTTATATCGGGGGGTTGCCTACAATGAGCAGTTCTTC. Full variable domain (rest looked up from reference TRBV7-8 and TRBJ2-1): GAGVSQSPRYKVAKRGQDVALRCDPISGHVSLFWYQQALGQGPEFLTYFQNEAQLDKSGLPSDRFFAERPEGSVSTLKIQRTQQEDSAVYLCASSLYRGVAYNEQFFGPGTRLTVL.

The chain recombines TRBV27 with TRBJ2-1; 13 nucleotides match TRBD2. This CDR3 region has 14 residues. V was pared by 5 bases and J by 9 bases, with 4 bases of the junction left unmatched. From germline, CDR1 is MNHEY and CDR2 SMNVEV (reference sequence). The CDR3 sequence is CASSAGLAGVEQFF. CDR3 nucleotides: TGTGCCAGCAGTGCCGGACTAGCGGGAGTTGAGCAGTTCTTC.

DNA of the CDR3: TGTGCCAGCAGCGATAGGACTAGCGGGGGGGTCGATGAGCAGTTCTTC. Protein product: CASSDRTSGGVDEQFF. The chain recombines TRBV11-1 with TRBJ2-1, with 15 bases lining up with TRBD2. J gave up 8 bases and V 5 bases, and 7 bases lay outside the gene matches. Germline values: CDR1 SGHAT, CDR2 FQDESV (reference sequence). This CDR3 is 16 amino acids long.

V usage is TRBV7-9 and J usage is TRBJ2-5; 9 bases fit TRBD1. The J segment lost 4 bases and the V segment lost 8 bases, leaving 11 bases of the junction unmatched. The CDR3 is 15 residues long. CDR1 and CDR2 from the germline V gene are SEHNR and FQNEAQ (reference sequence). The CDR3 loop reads CASEGQGRDRETQYF. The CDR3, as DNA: TGTGCCAGCGAAGGACAGGGGAGAGATCGAGAGACCCAGTACTTC.

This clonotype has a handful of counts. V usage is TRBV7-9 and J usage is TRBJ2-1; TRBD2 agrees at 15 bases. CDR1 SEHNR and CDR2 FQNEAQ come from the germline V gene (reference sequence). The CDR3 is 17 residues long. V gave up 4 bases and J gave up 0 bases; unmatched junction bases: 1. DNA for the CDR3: TGTGCCAGCAGCTCGGGACTAGCGGGAGGCTCCTACAATGAGCAGTTCTTC. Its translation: CASSSGLAGGSYNEQFF. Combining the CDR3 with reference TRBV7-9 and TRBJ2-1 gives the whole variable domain DTGVSQNPRHKITKRGQNVTFRCDPISEHNRLYWYRQTLGQGPEFLTYFQNEAQLEKSRLLSDRFSAERPKGSFSTLEIQRTEQGDSAMYLCASSSGLAGGSYNEQFFGPGTRLTVL.

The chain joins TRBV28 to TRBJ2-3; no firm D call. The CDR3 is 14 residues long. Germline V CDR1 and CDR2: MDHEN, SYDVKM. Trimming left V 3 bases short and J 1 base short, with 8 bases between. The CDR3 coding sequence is TGTGCCAGCAGTTTCCTATCTGGCACAGATACGCAGTATTTT. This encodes CASSFLSGTDTQYF.

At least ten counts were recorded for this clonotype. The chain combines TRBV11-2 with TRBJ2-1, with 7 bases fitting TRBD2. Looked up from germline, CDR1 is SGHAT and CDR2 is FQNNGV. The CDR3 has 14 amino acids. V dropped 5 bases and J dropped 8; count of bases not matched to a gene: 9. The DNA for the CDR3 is TGTGCCAGCAGCCCCGGACTAGTATTGGATGAGCAGTTCTTC. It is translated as CASSPGLVLDEQFF.

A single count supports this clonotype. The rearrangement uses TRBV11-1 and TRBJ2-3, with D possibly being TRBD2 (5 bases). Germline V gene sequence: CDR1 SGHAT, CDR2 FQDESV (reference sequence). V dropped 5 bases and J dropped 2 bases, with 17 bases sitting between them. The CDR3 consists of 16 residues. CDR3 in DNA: TGTGCCAGCAGCCCCCCACCACGCGGGTCCACAGATACGCAGTATTTT. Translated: CASSPPPRGSTDTQYF.

DNA of the CDR3: TGTGCCAGTAGAACCCCAACAGGGGCGGGCGACCAAGAGACCCAGTACTTC. Amino acid sequence: CASRTPTGAGDQETQYF. The chain couples TRBV6-1 to TRBJ2-5, with TRBD1 matching over 7 bases. The CDR3 is 17 residues long. The V gene end was trimmed by 9 bases and the J gene end by 0 bases; junction bases not matched to a gene: 16. Germline-derived CDR1 and CDR2 are MNHNS and SASEGT.

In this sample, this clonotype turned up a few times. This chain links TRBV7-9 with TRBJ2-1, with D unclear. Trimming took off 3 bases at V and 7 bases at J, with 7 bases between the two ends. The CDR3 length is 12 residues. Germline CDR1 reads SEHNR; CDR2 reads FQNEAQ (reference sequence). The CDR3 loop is CASSLGLNEQFF. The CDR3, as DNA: TGTGCCAGCAGCTTGGGTCTAAATGAGCAGTTCTTC.

The CDR3 is CASSLPGGNIQYF. The DNA of the CDR3 is TGTGCCAGCAGTTTACCAGGGGGAAACATTCAGTACTTC. The rearrangement joins TRBV12-3 or TRBV12-4 to TRBJ2-4; 7 nucleotides line up with TRBD1. Trimming took 2 bases from V and 6 from J; bases not matched to a gene: 1. The CDR3 spans 13 residues.

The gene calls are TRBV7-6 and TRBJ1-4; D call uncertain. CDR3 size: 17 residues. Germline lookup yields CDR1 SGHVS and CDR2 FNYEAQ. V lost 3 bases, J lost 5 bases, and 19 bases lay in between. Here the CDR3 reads CASSFGQNEGPNEKLFF. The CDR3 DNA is TGTGCCAGCAGCTTCGGCCAGAATGAGGGCCCCAATGAAAAACTGTTTTTT.

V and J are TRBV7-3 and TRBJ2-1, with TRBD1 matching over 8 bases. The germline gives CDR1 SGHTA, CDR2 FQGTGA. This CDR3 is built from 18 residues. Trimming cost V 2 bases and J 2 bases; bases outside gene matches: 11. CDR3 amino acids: CASSLSRDRGVPYNEQFF. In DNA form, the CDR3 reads TGTGCCAGCAGCTTATCCCGCGACAGGGGCGTCCCCTACAATGAGCAGTTCTTC.

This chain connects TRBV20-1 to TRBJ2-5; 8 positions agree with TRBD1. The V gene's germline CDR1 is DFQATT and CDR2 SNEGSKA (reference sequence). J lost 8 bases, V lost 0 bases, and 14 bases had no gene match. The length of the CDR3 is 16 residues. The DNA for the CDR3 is TGCAGTGCTAGAGACTGGGACAGGACGCCTGGAGGAACCCAGTACTTC. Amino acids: CSARDWDRTPGGTQYF.

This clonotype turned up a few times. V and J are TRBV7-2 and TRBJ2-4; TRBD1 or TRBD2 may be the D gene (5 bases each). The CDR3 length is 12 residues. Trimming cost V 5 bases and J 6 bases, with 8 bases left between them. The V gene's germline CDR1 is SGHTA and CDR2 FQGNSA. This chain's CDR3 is CASSGTGNIQYF. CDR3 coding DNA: TGTGCCAGCAGCGGGACGGGAAACATTCAGTACTTC. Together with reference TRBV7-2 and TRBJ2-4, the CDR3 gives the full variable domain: GAGVSQSPSNKVTEKGKDVELRCDPISGHTALYWYRQSLGQGLEFLIYFQGNSAPDKSGLPSDRFSAERTGGSVSTLTIQRTQQEDSAVYLCASSGTGNIQYFGAGTRLSVL.

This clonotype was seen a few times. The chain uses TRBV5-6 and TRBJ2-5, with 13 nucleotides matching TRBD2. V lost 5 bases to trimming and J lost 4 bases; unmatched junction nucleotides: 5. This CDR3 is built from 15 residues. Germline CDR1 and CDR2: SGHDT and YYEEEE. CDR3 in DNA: TGTGCCAGCAGAATACTAGCGGGAGGGAGAGAGACCCAGTACTTC. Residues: CASRILAGGRETQYF. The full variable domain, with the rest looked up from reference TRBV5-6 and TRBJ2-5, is DAGVTQSPTHLIKTRGQQVTLRCSPKSGHDTVSWYQQALGQGPQFIFQYYEEEERQRGNFPDRFSGHQFPNYSSELNVNALLLGDSALYLCASRILAGGRETQYFGPGTRLLVL.

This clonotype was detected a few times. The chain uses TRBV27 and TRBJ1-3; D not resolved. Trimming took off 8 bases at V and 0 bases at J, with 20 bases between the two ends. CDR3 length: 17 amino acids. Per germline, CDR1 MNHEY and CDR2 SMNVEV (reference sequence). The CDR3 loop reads CASSKGALTDSGNTIYF. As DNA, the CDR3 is TGTGCCAGCTCAAAGGGCGCCCTAACAGACTCTGGAAACACCATATATTTT.

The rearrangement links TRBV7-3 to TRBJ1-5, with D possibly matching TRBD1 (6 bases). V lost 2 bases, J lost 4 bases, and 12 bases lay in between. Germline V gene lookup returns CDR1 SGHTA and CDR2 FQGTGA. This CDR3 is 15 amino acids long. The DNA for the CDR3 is TGTGCCAGCAGCTTAGGCAGAGACAGGAATCAGCCCCAGCATTTT. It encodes CASSLGRDRNQPQHF.

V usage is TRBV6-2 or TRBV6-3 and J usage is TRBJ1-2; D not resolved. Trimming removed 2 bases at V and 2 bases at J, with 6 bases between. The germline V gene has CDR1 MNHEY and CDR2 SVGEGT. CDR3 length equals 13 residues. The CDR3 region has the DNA TGTGCCAGCAGTTACGGGCAGAACTATGGCTACACCTTC. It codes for CASSYGQNYGYTF.

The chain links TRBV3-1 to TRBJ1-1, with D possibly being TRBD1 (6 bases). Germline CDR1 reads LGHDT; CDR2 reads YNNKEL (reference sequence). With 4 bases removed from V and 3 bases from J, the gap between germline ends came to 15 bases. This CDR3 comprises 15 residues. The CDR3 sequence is CASSPRVGADTEAFF. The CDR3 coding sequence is TGTGCCAGCAGCCCTCGAGTGGGGGCGGACACTGAAGCTTTCTTT.

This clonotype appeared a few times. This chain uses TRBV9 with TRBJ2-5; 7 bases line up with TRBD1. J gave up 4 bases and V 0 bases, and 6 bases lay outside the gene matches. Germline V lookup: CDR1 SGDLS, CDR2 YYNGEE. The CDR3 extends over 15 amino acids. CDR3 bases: TGTGCCAGCAGCGTAGGGGACAGTCAGGGAGAGACCCAGTACTTC. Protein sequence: CASSVGDSQGETQYF.

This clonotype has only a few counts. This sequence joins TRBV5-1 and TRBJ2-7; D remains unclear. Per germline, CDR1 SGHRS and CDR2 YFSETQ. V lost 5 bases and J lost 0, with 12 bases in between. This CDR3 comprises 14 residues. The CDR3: CASRTGSGSYEQYF. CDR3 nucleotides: TGCGCCAGCAGAACGGGCTCAGGCTCCTACGAGCAGTACTTC.

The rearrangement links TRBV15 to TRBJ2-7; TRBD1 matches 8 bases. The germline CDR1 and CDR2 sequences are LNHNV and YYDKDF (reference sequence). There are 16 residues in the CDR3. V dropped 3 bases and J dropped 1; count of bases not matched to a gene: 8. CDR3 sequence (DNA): TGTGCCACCAGCAGTTCCACAGGGGGACTTTCCTACGAGCAGTACTTC. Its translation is CATSSSTGGLSYEQYF.

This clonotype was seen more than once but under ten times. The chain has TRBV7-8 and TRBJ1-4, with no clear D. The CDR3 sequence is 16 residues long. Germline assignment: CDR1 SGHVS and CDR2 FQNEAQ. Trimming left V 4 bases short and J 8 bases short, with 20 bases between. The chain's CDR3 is CASSSAPSGSWEKLFF. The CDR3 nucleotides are TGTGCCAGCAGCTCGGCCCCGTCCGGTAGTTGGGAAAAACTGTTTTTT.